The 8 T cell receptor beta chains below all came from one sample that was sequenced in a study of technical replicates of blood from a handful of donors. Using immunoSEQ multiplex PCR, the repertoire was profiled, and TCRdb retains in-frame clones only, with some absent. The data show more than 65,000 clones, about 97% seen once. Sequenced: T cells isolated from PBMCs. The origin of the receptors is a human donor in good health.

This clone appeared once. The J gene is TRBJ1-2, the V gene TRBV27; 10 nucleotides align to TRBD1. The CDR3 has 18 amino acids. Losses at the gene ends were 2 bases for V and 5 bases for J; bases not matched to a gene: 14. CDR1 MNHEY and CDR2 SMNVEV come from the germline V gene (reference sequence). Written as DNA, the CDR3 is TGTGCCAGCAGTTTAGTTTCCCGGGACAGGGGCGCGATTTATGGCTACACCTTC. This gives the protein CASSLVSRDRGAIYGYTF.

The chain is built from TRBV6-6 and TRBJ1-2; D unclear. The CDR3 sequence is 14 residues long. CDR1 and CDR2 from the germline V gene are MNHNY and SVGAGI (reference sequence). The ends were cut back, 2 bases at V and 7 bases at J, with 14 bases in the middle. The CDR3 sequence: CASSYEDRAGGYTF. The CDR3 nucleotides read TGTGCCAGCAGTTACGAAGACCGGGCGGGTGGCTACACCTTC.

The chain carries TRBV6-5 and TRBJ1-3; D remains ambiguous. Looked up from germline, CDR1 is MNHEY and CDR2 is SVGAGI. The CDR3 has 15 amino acids. Trimming removed 2 bases at V and 0 bases at J, with 8 bases between. The CDR3 DNA is TGTGCCAGCAGTTACGCCCCCGGCTCTGGAAACACCATATATTTT. Amino acids: CASSYAPGSGNTIYF.

The chain employs TRBV5-1 and TRBJ2-3, with TRBD2 matching over 7 bases. V trimming: 4 bases; J trimming: 4 bases; junction bases outside the gene matches: 6. The CDR3 is 14 amino acids. The germline gives CDR1 SGHRS, CDR2 YFSETQ. The CDR3 reads CASSPGEGPDTQYF. The DNA for the CDR3 is TGCGCCAGCAGCCCGGGGGAGGGCCCAGATACGCAGTATTTT.

The rearrangement links TRBV6-1 to TRBJ2-3; D is undetermined. The V end lost 5 bases, the J end lost 6 bases, and 6 bases lay between the germline ends. The CDR3 is 11 amino acids. CDR1 and CDR2 (germline): MNHNS, SASEGT. The chain's CDR3 is CASSIADTQYF. For the CDR3, the DNA is TGTGCCAGCAGTATTGCGGATACGCAGTATTTT.

CDR3 sequence: CASLLDAGSYTYEQYF. The CDR3 region has the DNA TGTGCCTCCCTACTCGATGCGGGGAGTTATACCTACGAGCAGTACTTC. The gene calls are TRBV28 and TRBJ2-7; perhaps TRBD2 as D (6 bases). V shed 11 bases and J shed 2 bases, with 25 bases lying between them. This CDR3 has 16 residues. The germline gives CDR1 MDHEN, CDR2 SYDVKM.

The V gene is TRBV5-4, the J gene TRBJ1-2, with 7 bases fitting TRBD1. CDR1 is SGHNT and CDR2 is YYREEE in the germline V gene (reference sequence). This CDR3 has 12 amino acids. The J segment lost 8 bases and the V segment lost 1 base, leaving 2 bases of the junction unmatched. CDR3 sequence reads: CASSLRDSGYTF. CDR3 sequence (DNA): TGTGCCAGCAGCTTGAGGGACAGCGGCTACACCTTC.

This sequence joins TRBV5-1 and TRBJ2-2, with 9 bases matching TRBD1. This CDR3 has 16 amino acids. V trimming: 1 base; J trimming: 6 bases; junction bases outside the gene matches: 7. The germline CDR1 and CDR2 sequences are SGHRS and YFSETQ. The CDR3 is CASSLLGQGPAGELFF. DNA of the CDR3: TGCGCCAGCAGCTTGCTGGGACAGGGTCCTGCCGGGGAGCTGTTTTTT.